Listed below are T cell receptor beta chains from one sample, sequenced in a study of T cell responses to AZD1222 COVID-19 vaccine. The method was immunoSEQ multiplex PCR; TCRdb's version includes in-frame clones alone and lacks a portion of them. In the table there are roughly 130,000 clones, approximately 88% of which are singletons. Specimen: peripheral blood, collected on day 0 of MenACWY control vaccination. Receptors originate from an adult in good health. The CDR3 runs from the conserved cysteine through the conserved F or W. A D gene is named only where the DNA matches it firmly. Some rows mark clone size as missing; the rest say once, few, many or name a class of expanded clone.

J	D	size	V	DNA	CDR3
TRBJ2-3	TRBD2	.	TRBV11-2	TGTGCCAGCAGCTTGGGACTAGCGGGAGGGCAGACAGATACGCAGTATTTT	CASSLGLAGGQTDTQYF
TRBJ2-1	TRBD1	few	TRBV25-1	TGTGCCAGCAGGGACAGGGGGCGTGAGCAGTTCTTC	CASRDRGREQFF
TRBJ1-5	.	.	TRBV28	TGTGCCAGCGGCAGACAGCAGCCCCAGCATTTT	CASGRQQPQHF
TRBJ2-2	TRBD2	.	TRBV19	TGTGCCAGTAGTGCCGGGGGGGGACTGCGAGGCACCGGGGAGCTGTTTTTT	CASSAGGGLRGTGELFF
TRBJ2-7	.	.	TRBV3-1/TRBV3-2	TGTGCCAGCAGCCCCCTTTTCAACTACGAGCAGTACTTC	CASSPLFNYEQYF
TRBJ2-2	TRBD2	.	TRBV6-4	TGTGCCAGCACAAGACTAGCGGGAGAAACCGGGGAGCTGTTTTTT	CASTRLAGETGELFF
TRBJ1-2	.	.	TRBV28	TGTGCCAGCAGTTTATCCGTTCAGGGTCATGGCTACACCTTC	CASSLSVQGHGYTF
TRBJ1-6	.	few	TRBV6-2/TRBV6-3	TGTGCCAGCAGTTACTCAGTCAGCGTTAATTCACCCCTCCACTTT	CASSYSVSVNSPLHF
TRBJ2-1	TRBD2	.	TRBV27	TGTGCCAGCAGTGCCACGGGACTAGCTGGATTAAGCTCCTACAATGAGCAGTTCTTC	CASSATGLAGLSSYNEQFF
TRBJ2-7	.	.	TRBV6-1	TGTGCCAGCAGTGAGGCCTACGAGCAGTACTTC	CASSEAYEQYF
TRBJ2-5	TRBD2	.	TRBV3-1/TRBV3-2	TGTGCCAGCAGCCAAAATAGCGGGATGGCCGAGACCCAGTACTTC	CASSQNSGMAETQYF
TRBJ1-1	.	.	TRBV5-6	TGTGCCAGCAGCTTGGAGGGAGAAGCTTTCTTT	CASSLEGEAFF
TRBJ1-4	.	.	TRBV27	TGTGCCAGCAGAAGGTCCTCGGGGGCCAGGCCTGAAAAACTGTTTTTT	CASRRSSGARPEKLFF
TRBJ1-4	TRBD1	.	TRBV5-1	TGCGCCAGCCGCTCGGTGACGGGACAGGGTATAGAAAAACTGTTTTTT	CASRSVTGQGIEKLFF
TRBJ2-1	TRBD2	.	TRBV2	TGTGCCAACAGCGGGACTATCTACAATGAGCAGTTCTTC	CANSGTIYNEQFF
TRBJ1-1	.	.	TRBV5-1	TGCGCCAGCACAGGGGCGCCGAACACTGAAGCTTTCTTT	CASTGAPNTEAFF
TRBJ2-5	.	once	TRBV7-9	TGTGCCAGCAGCTCGAGAGAGACCCAGTACTTC	CASSSRETQYF
TRBJ2-5	TRBD1	.	TRBV5-4	TGTGCCAGCAGCAAGGGACAGCCCCCAGAGACCCAGTACTTC	CASSKGQPPETQYF
TRBJ2-7	.	few	TRBV5-1	TGCGCCAGCAGCTTGAAACGACACCCTGCCGAGCAGTACTTC	CASSLKRHPAEQYF
TRBJ1-3	.	.	TRBV7-2	TGTGCCAGCAGCTTAGGGCTAGGAAACACCATATATTTT	CASSLGLGNTIYF
TRBJ2-1	TRBD2	.	TRBV3-1/TRBV3-2	TGTGCCAGCAGCCAAGGCCGTTTTAGCGGGAGACATGAGCAGTTCTTC	CASSQGRFSGRHEQFF
TRBJ2-7	TRBD1	.	TRBV6-5	TGTGCCAGCAGTACCCGGACAGGGTTCGACTACGAGCAGTACTTC	CASSTRTGFDYEQYF
TRBJ2-7	.	.	TRBV28	TGTGCCAGCAGTCAAAAGGGGGTGCACCACGAGCAGTACTTC	CASSQKGVHHEQYF
TRBJ1-1	.	.	TRBV2	TGTGCCAGCAGTGCTCCAGGGATAGCTGAAGCTTTCTTT	CASSAPGIAEAFF
TRBJ2-2	.	.	TRBV11-1	TGTGCCAGCAGCTCCTCGCAGGCTCCCTGGGGGGAGCTGTTTTTT	CASSSSQAPWGELFF
TRBJ1-6	.	.	TRBV5-1	TGCGCCAGCAGCTTGGGGGTCAGGGCCATTAGTTCACCCCTCCACTTT	CASSLGVRAISSPLHF
TRBJ1-2	.	.	TRBV2	TGTGCCAGCAGTGGCTACACCTTC	CASSGYTF
TRBJ2-7	TRBD1	.	TRBV28	TGTGCCAGCAGTACGACAGGGACCTACGAGCAGTACTTC	CASSTTGTYEQYF
TRBJ1-5	.	.	TRBV19	TGTGCCAGTAGCCAAGAAGTACCCCTTCAGCCCCAGCATTTT	CASSQEVPLQPQHF
TRBJ1-4	.	.	TRBV5-1	TGCGCCAGCAGCTTCACAGGGTCGACTAATGAAAAACTGTTTTTT	CASSFTGSTNEKLFF
TRBJ1-5	.	.	TRBV4-2	TGTGCCAGCAGCCAAGAAAGGACAGCAAATCAGCCCCAGCATTTT	CASSQERTANQPQHF
TRBJ2-7	.	.	TRBV6-2/TRBV6-3	TGTGCCAGCAGTTACTCGAGGACTAACCGTTACTACGAGCAGTACTTC	CASSYSRTNRYYEQYF
TRBJ1-6	.	.	TRBV27	TGTGCCACCATCTCCACGGGACGGTTCTCACCCCTCCACTTT	CATISTGRFSPLHF
TRBJ2-1	.	.	TRBV2	TGTGCCAGCAGGGACGGAATCTACAATGAGCAGTTCTTC	CASRDGIYNEQFF
TRBJ2-4	.	.	TRBV12-3/TRBV12-4	TGTGCCAGCAGTTTAGGCAGCAAAAACATCCAGTACTTC	CASSLGSKNIQYF
TRBJ2-1	.	.	TRBV27	TGTGCCAGCAGGGCCCCAGGGGCCTACAATGAGCAGTTCTTC	CASRAPGAYNEQFF
TRBJ1-1	.	.	TRBV4-1	TGCGCCAGCAGCCGAGGTCCCCTGGACACTGAAGCTTTCTTT	CASSRGPLDTEAFF
TRBJ2-5	.	few	TRBV27	TGTGCCAGCAGTCGGAAAAGGTGGGAGACCCAGTACTTC	CASSRKRWETQYF
TRBJ1-1	.	.	TRBV7-9	TGTGCCAGCAGCTTAGGGGAGAACACTGAAGCTTTCTTT	CASSLGENTEAFF
TRBJ2-1	.	.	TRBV28	TGTGCCAGCAGTTCCGGACCGGGTGGCAATGAGCAGTTCTTC	CASSSGPGGNEQFF
TRBJ1-5	TRBD1	few	TRBV24-1	TGTGCCACCAGAGACAGGGTAAATCAGCCCCAGCATTTT	CATRDRVNQPQHF
TRBJ2-7	TRBD1	.	TRBV28	TGTGCCAGCAGTCACCCCGGGACAGCCTACGAGCAGTACTTC	CASSHPGTAYEQYF
TRBJ2-3	.	.	TRBV23-1	TGCGCCAGCATGGGGGGATTTAGCACAGATACGCAGTATTTT	CASMGGFSTDTQYF
TRBJ1-1	.	.	TRBV27	TGTGCCAGCAGTTTAACCGCAGGGGTGAGCACTGAAGCTTTCTTT	CASSLTAGVSTEAFF
TRBJ1-5	.	once	TRBV18	TGTGCCAGCTCACCGGGCAGGGGCAATCAGCCCCAGCATTTT	CASSPGRGNQPQHF
TRBJ1-4	TRBD1	.	TRBV18	TGTGCCAGCTCACCGGGACAGGGGAATGAAAAACTGTTTTTT	CASSPGQGNEKLFF
TRBJ2-7	.	.	TRBV9	TGTGCCAGCAGCGTAGGTTTGGAGTACGAGCAGTACTTC	CASSVGLEYEQYF
TRBJ2-3	TRBD2	.	TRBV7-3	TGTGCCAGCAGCTCGCTACTAGCGGAGACCACAGATACGCAGTATTTT	CASSSLLAETTDTQYF
TRBJ2-2	TRBD2	.	TRBV6-2/TRBV6-3	TGTGCCAGCAGTTACGCTAGCGGGGGCACCGGGGAGCTGTTTTTT	CASSYASGGTGELFF
TRBJ2-3	.	.	TRBV3-1/TRBV3-2	TGTGCCAGCAGCCAAGATTTGGCCACAGATACGCAGTATTTT	CASSQDLATDTQYF
TRBJ2-7	TRBD2	.	TRBV3-1/TRBV3-2	TGTGCCAGCAGCCGAGTATCGGGGGGGGGCGGTTTGCCCTACGAGCAGTACTTC	CASSRVSGGGGLPYEQYF
TRBJ2-1	.	.	TRBV30	TGTGCCTCCTCGGGTCCAGGGGAGCAGTTCTTC	CASSGPGEQFF
TRBJ2-3	TRBD2	.	TRBV2	TGTGCCAGCTATACTAGCGGGAGGATCACAGATACGCAGTATTTT	CASYTSGRITDTQYF
TRBJ2-7	TRBD1	.	TRBV6-5	TGTGCCAGCAGTCCCCCGACAGGGATCGGGGAGCAGTACTTC	CASSPPTGIGEQYF
TRBJ2-1	.	.	TRBV18	TGTGCCAGCTCATGGACAGACAGTTACAATGAGCAGTTCTTC	CASSWTDSYNEQFF
TRBJ1-5	.	.	TRBV27	TGTGCCAGCATATCCGGTGACCGGAAGGGTTTTAGACAGCCCCAGCATTTT	CASISGDRKGFRQPQHF
TRBJ1-2	TRBD1	once	TRBV14	TGTGCCAGCAGCCCCGGGACGACAGGGGGGTATGGCTACACCTTC	CASSPGTTGGYGYTF